Included here is one T cell receptor (beta chain) sequence, with context. What it binds is not known. This record comes from a study of graft-versus-host responses after intestinal transplantation. About the research overall: Anti-thymocyte globulin induction, then tacrolimus and steroids for about three years, went to all recipients. Study observations and caveats: Some GvH clones appeared in ileal mucosa or blood before recipient bone marrow.

The germline V and J ends were trimmed by 2 bases and 4 bases, with 12 bases remaining between them. Germline-derived CDR1 and CDR2 are MNHEY and SVGAGI. This CDR3 spans 15 amino acids. The table came from immunoSEQ multiplex PCR; TCRdb's copy has only in-frame clones and leaves some out. The data contain roughly 120,000 clones, approximately 90% of them singletons. This specimen consisted of unstimulated CD4+ T cells sorted from spleen or lymph node cells, obtained before intestinal transplant. This TCR was recovered from a human donor who received an intestinal transplant. J is TRBJ1-3 and V is TRBV6-5; no definite D call. CDR3 sequence reads: CASSYDRVRGNTIYF. The CDR3 DNA sequence: TGTGCCAGCAGTTACGATAGAGTACGCGGAAACACCATATATTTT.